This T cell receptor beta chain appears in the sequencing data of a study of beta chain features in type 1 diabetes. The CDR3 is made up of 18 amino acids. The V gene's germline CDR1 is SEHNR and CDR2 FQNEAQ (reference sequence). J lost 7 bases, V lost 3 bases, and 15 bases had no gene match. Isolated RNA was reverse transcribed in full, so expressed TCRB transcripts were sequenced. Assay: immunoSEQ multiplex PCR; the TCRdb copy retains only in-frame clones and omits some. This table holds about 160,000 clones, around 8% found once. This clone was counted between two and nine times. Its specificity is not known. Regarding the study as a whole: Researchers report that Type 1 diabetes patients had moderately but significantly shorter TCRB CDR3s across all four CD4+ subsets.

Sequencing was done on a sample of central memory CD4+ T cells from blood. The rearrangement uses TRBV7-9 and TRBJ2-1; 10 bases are shared with TRBD2. This clonotype originated in a woman in her forties with type 1 diabetes. The CDR3 region has the DNA TGTGCCAGCAGCTTCCCTCCCAGACTAGCGGGCCGGAAGAATGAGCAGTTCTTC. Amino acids: CASSFPPRLAGRKNEQFF.